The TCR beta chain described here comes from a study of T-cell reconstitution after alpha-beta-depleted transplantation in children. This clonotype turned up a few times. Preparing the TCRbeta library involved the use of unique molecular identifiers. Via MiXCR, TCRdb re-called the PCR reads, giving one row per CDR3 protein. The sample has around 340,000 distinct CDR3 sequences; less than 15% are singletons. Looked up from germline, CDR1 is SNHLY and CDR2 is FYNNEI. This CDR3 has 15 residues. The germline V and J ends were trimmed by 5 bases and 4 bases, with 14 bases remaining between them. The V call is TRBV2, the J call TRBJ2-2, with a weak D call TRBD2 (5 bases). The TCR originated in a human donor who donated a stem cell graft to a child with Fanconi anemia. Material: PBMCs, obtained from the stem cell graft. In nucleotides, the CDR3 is TGTGCCAGCAGTTACCTCACTCGGGGCACCGGGGAGCTGTTTTTT. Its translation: CASSYLTRGTGELFF.